This T cell receptor beta chain was sequenced in a study of cytomegalovirus exposure and HLA in healthy donors. Study findings and constraints: A prior analysis recorded that most TCR beta V segments were productive about 87% or about 30% of the time.

Primers included in the PCR were 60 Vbeta and 13 Jbeta primers. Here immunoSEQ multiplex PCR was the method, and the copy in TCRdb shows in-frame clones only, minus some. This sample contains under 150,000 clones. To note about this clone: What it binds is not known.

The CDR3 consists of 16 residues. Trimming took off 6 bases at V and 6 bases at J, with 21 bases between the two ends. In germline, CDR1 is MNHNY, CDR2 SVGAGI (reference sequence). This receptor was identified in a woman in her 40s in good health and CMV-seronegative. The chain combines TRBV6-6 with TRBJ1-5; possibly TRBD1 for D (6 bases). Sequenced sample: PBMCs. DNA for the CDR3: TGTGCCAGCAGAAAACTAGGGGGATTAAACAGTCAGCCCCAGCATTTT. Amino acid sequence: CASRKLGGLNSQPQHF.